The clone carrying this T cell receptor (beta chain) was picked up one time. The source of the sample is a study of blood T cells in healthy people across ages. Primers used in a second PCR of about 6 to 11 cycles were a sample-barcoded 5' primer and a J-beta primer mix. Sequencing of every sample gave 3 million or more CDR3-containing paired-end reads. TCRdb re-called the 5' RACE reads with MiXCR, one entry per CDR3 protein. The sample carries approximately 680,000 distinct CDR3 sequences, approximately 30% recorded once. From germline, CDR1 is DFQATT and CDR2 SNEGSKA (reference sequence). With 1 base removed from V and 8 bases from J, the gap between germline ends came to 14 bases. The CDR3 covers 13 residues.

This receptor was obtained from a woman aged 80 or older in good health. J is TRBJ1-2 and V is TRBV20-1; D is possibly TRBD1 (5 bases). Material: blood. The CDR3 nucleotides are TGCAGTGCTAGAGCTGGGACTTTGGGGGGCTACACCTTC. Translating gives CSARAGTLGGYTF.